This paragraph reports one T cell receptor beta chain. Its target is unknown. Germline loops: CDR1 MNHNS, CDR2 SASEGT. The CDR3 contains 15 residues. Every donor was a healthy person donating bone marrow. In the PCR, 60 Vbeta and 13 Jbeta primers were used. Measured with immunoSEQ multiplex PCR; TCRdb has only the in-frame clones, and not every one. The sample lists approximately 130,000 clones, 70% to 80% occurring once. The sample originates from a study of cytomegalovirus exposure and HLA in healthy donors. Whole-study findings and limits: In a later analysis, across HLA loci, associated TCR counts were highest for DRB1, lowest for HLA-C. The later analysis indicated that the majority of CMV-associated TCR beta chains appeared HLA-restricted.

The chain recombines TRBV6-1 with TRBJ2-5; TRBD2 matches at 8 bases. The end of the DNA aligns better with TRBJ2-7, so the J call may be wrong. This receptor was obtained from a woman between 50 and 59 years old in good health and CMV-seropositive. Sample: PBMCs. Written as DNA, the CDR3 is TGTGCCAGCAGTCTACGAGGGACTAGTAACTACGAGCAGTACTTC. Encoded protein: CASSLRGTSNYEQYF.